This is a list of T cell receptor beta chains from one sample in a study of blood T cell repertoires in COVID-19. Generated by immunoSEQ multiplex PCR, the TCRdb table keeps only in-frame clones and is missing some. The repertoire holds 250,000 to 350,000 clones, with approximately 88% as singletons. The sequenced material came from PBMCs or T cells enriched from blood (not recorded which). The receptors shown here come from a woman aged 25 to 45 who had recovered from COVID-19. The CDR3 runs from the conserved cysteine through the conserved F or W. Fields, in order: D gene, J gene, clone size, V gene, CDR3 DNA, CDR3 protein. A D gene is named only where the DNA matches it firmly. Only part of the rows carry a size: once, few, many, or a class if the clone is expanded.

D gene: TRBD1; J gene: TRBJ1-4; clone size: once; V gene: TRBV18; CDR3 DNA: TGTGCCAGCTCGTTCGACAGGGTGTCAAATGAAAAACTGTTTTTT; CDR3 protein: CASSFDRVSNEKLFF
D gene: TRBD1; J gene: TRBJ1-3; clone size: NA; V gene: TRBV9; CDR3 DNA: TGTGCCAGCAGCGTAGCCCGGGACAGGGGTTCTGGAAACACCATATATTTT; CDR3 protein: CASSVARDRGSGNTIYF
D gene: NA; J gene: TRBJ1-5; clone size: NA; V gene: TRBV27; CDR3 DNA: TGTGCCAGCAGCGACGGGTATAGCAATCAGCCCCAGCATTTT; CDR3 protein: CASSDGYSNQPQHF
D gene: TRBD1; J gene: TRBJ1-1; clone size: NA; V gene: TRBV27; CDR3 DNA: TGTGCCAGCAACCCCGCAGGGGGTCGAACTGAAGCTTTCTTT; CDR3 protein: CASNPAGGRTEAFF
D gene: NA; J gene: TRBJ2-7; clone size: NA; V gene: TRBV7-6; CDR3 DNA: TGTGCCAGCAGCCCACTCACAGGGCGGCCCTACGAGCAGTACTTC; CDR3 protein: CASSPLTGRPYEQYF
D gene: TRBD2; J gene: TRBJ2-1; clone size: few; V gene: TRBV4-3; CDR3 DNA: TGCGCCAGCAGCCAAGATCGGAGTCTAGCGGGGGACAATGAGCAGTTCTTC; CDR3 protein: CASSQDRSLAGDNEQFF
D gene: TRBD2; J gene: TRBJ2-7; clone size: NA; V gene: TRBV3-1/TRBV3-2; CDR3 DNA: TGTGCCAGCAGCCTCAGGGCGGGCGGGAGAGCCTACGAGCAGTACTTC; CDR3 protein: CASSLRAGGRAYEQYF
D gene: TRBD2; J gene: TRBJ2-2; clone size: NA; V gene: TRBV24-1; CDR3 DNA: TGTGCCACCAGTGTGATGGTAGCGGGAAGGGGTGTAGGAACCGGGGAGCTGTTTTTT; CDR3 protein: CATSVMVAGRGVGTGELFF
D gene: TRBD2; J gene: TRBJ2-2; clone size: NA; V gene: TRBV11-2; CDR3 DNA: TGTGCCAGCAGCTTTCCCGGGAGGGCCCCTTCTGGGGAGCTGTTTTTT; CDR3 protein: CASSFPGRAPSGELFF
D gene: NA; J gene: TRBJ1-5; clone size: NA; V gene: TRBV12-3/TRBV12-4; CDR3 DNA: TGTGCCAGCAGGCACACAGGGCCTGGGGCCCAGCATTTT; CDR3 protein: CASRHTGPGAQHF
D gene: NA; J gene: TRBJ1-4; clone size: NA; V gene: TRBV12-3/TRBV12-4; CDR3 DNA: TGTGCCAGCAGCCGCAGGGATGGGAAACTGTTTTTT; CDR3 protein: CASSRRDGKLFF
D gene: TRBD1; J gene: TRBJ1-6; clone size: NA; V gene: TRBV28; CDR3 DNA: TGTGCCAGCAGTGAGGACAGGGGTACGACACCCCTCCACTTT; CDR3 protein: CASSEDRGTTPLHF
D gene: TRBD2; J gene: TRBJ2-7; clone size: once; V gene: TRBV27; CDR3 DNA: TGTGCCAGCAGTGAAAACGGGAGGTACGAGCAGTACTTC; CDR3 protein: CASSENGRYEQYF
D gene: NA; J gene: TRBJ1-2; clone size: NA; V gene: TRBV5-6; CDR3 DNA: TGTGCCAGCAGCTTGGGGCAGAACTATGGCTACACCTTC; CDR3 protein: CASSLGQNYGYTF
D gene: TRBD1; J gene: TRBJ1-2; clone size: NA; V gene: TRBV28; CDR3 DNA: TGTGCCAGCAGTTTCTCGACAGGGGTCTATGGCTACACCTTC; CDR3 protein: CASSFSTGVYGYTF
D gene: TRBD1; J gene: TRBJ1-1; clone size: NA; V gene: TRBV28; CDR3 DNA: TGTGCCAGCAGTTTAAGACAGGGGATGGGGACTGAAGCTTTCTTT; CDR3 protein: CASSLRQGMGTEAFF
D gene: NA; J gene: TRBJ1-3; clone size: NA; V gene: TRBV15; CDR3 DNA: TGTGCCACCAGCAGAGGTCAGAGGAGGACTGGAAACACCATATATTTT; CDR3 protein: CATSRGQRRTGNTIYF
D gene: NA; J gene: TRBJ1-1; clone size: NA; V gene: TRBV3-1/TRBV3-2; CDR3 DNA: TGTGCCAGCAGCCCCGGACCGGACACTATGAACACTGAAGCTTTCTTT; CDR3 protein: CASSPGPDTMNTEAFF
D gene: TRBD2; J gene: TRBJ2-2; clone size: once; V gene: TRBV5-1; CDR3 DNA: TGCGCCAGCAGCGGCGGACTAGCGGGTCTTAACACCGGGGAGCTGTTTTTT; CDR3 protein: CASSGGLAGLNTGELFF
D gene: NA; J gene: TRBJ2-7; clone size: once; V gene: TRBV6-5; CDR3 DNA: TGTGCCAGCCGGTTTCGCAGGGTCACCTACGAGCAGTACTTC; CDR3 protein: CASRFRRVTYEQYF
D gene: TRBD1; J gene: TRBJ2-7; clone size: few; V gene: TRBV2; CDR3 DNA: TGTGCCAGCAGTGATATTCTGGAACAGGGGGCCGACTACGAGCAGTACTTC; CDR3 protein: CASSDILEQGADYEQYF
D gene: TRBD1; J gene: TRBJ1-5; clone size: NA; V gene: TRBV19; CDR3 DNA: TGTGCCAGTAGTATCCTTGGCAGGGGGGACCAGCCCCAGCATTTT; CDR3 protein: CASSILGRGDQPQHF
D gene: NA; J gene: TRBJ2-1; clone size: once; V gene: TRBV4-1; CDR3 DNA: TGCGCCAGCAGCCAAGATCTAGCGTTTAGCTCCTACAATGAGCAGTTCTTC; CDR3 protein: CASSQDLAFSSYNEQFF
D gene: TRBD2; J gene: TRBJ2-2; clone size: NA; V gene: TRBV2; CDR3 DNA: TGTGCCAGCAGCCCGACTAGCGGGAGACGTGGCGGGGAGCTGTTTTTT; CDR3 protein: CASSPTSGRRGGELFF
D gene: NA; J gene: TRBJ2-5; clone size: NA; V gene: TRBV28; CDR3 DNA: TGTGCCAGCAGTCTCAGCAGGATGGGAGAGACCCAGTACTTC; CDR3 protein: CASSLSRMGETQYF
D gene: TRBD2; J gene: TRBJ2-1; clone size: NA; V gene: TRBV28; CDR3 DNA: TGTGCCAGCAGCCCAAGCGGGAGTTTTTACAATGAGCAGTTCTTC; CDR3 protein: CASSPSGSFYNEQFF
D gene: NA; J gene: TRBJ2-5; clone size: NA; V gene: TRBV4-3; CDR3 DNA: TGCGCCAGCAGCCAAGATAATTTCGAGGGCGAGGAGACCCAGTACTTC; CDR3 protein: CASSQDNFEGEETQYF
D gene: NA; J gene: TRBJ2-2; clone size: NA; V gene: TRBV6-2/TRBV6-3; CDR3 DNA: TGTGCCAGCAGTTACTCGCCCCTTCACCGGGGTGGGACCGGGGAGCTGTTTTTT; CDR3 protein: CASSYSPLHRGGTGELFF
D gene: NA; J gene: TRBJ1-1; clone size: NA; V gene: TRBV9; CDR3 DNA: TGTGCCAGCAGCTCCCGAGTTAACACTGAAGCTTTCTTT; CDR3 protein: CASSSRVNTEAFF
D gene: NA; J gene: TRBJ2-5; clone size: NA; V gene: TRBV6-6; CDR3 DNA: TGTGCCAGCAGCCCGGACAGAGAGACCCAGTACTTC; CDR3 protein: CASSPDRETQYF
D gene: TRBD1; J gene: TRBJ2-2; clone size: NA; V gene: TRBV7-2; CDR3 DNA: TGTGCCAGCAGCCCGCCATTACCTCAGGGGGCAAGGTTTCTGTTTTTT; CDR3 protein: CASSPPLPQGARFLFF
D gene: NA; J gene: TRBJ1-1; clone size: NA; V gene: TRBV28; CDR3 DNA: TGTGCCACATTAACAGTCGCCCTTAACACTGAAGCTTTCTTT; CDR3 protein: CATLTVALNTEAFF
D gene: TRBD1; J gene: TRBJ2-1; clone size: NA; V gene: TRBV14; CDR3 DNA: TGTGCCAGCAGCCCTTATCCCCGGACAGGGGTGCATGAGCAGTTCTTC; CDR3 protein: CASSPYPRTGVHEQFF
D gene: NA; J gene: TRBJ2-7; clone size: NA; V gene: TRBV19; CDR3 DNA: TGTGCCAGTAGTATGAGTGGGGCAGGGGTCTACGAGCAGTACTTC; CDR3 protein: CASSMSGAGVYEQYF
D gene: NA; J gene: TRBJ1-2; clone size: once; V gene: TRBV5-4; CDR3 DNA: TGTGCCAGCAGCTTGGGTCGGGGGAGTCTCTATGGCTACACCTTC; CDR3 protein: CASSLGRGSLYGYTF
D gene: NA; J gene: TRBJ1-1; clone size: once; V gene: TRBV4-1; CDR3 DNA: TGCGCCAGCAGCCAAACTTTCGGTCGGGCGGGGACTGAAGCTTTCTTT; CDR3 protein: CASSQTFGRAGTEAFF
D gene: NA; J gene: TRBJ1-1; clone size: NA; V gene: TRBV15; CDR3 DNA: TGTGCCACCAGCAGAGATCGGGGGTTTGCAGTGACGGCTTTCTTT; CDR3 protein: CATSRDRGFAVTAFF
D gene: TRBD2; J gene: TRBJ2-1; clone size: few; V gene: TRBV11-2; CDR3 DNA: TGTGCCAGCAGCTTACCTAAGGGGACTAGTGAGAACAATGAGCAGTTCTTC; CDR3 protein: CASSLPKGTSENNEQFF
D gene: TRBD1; J gene: TRBJ1-5; clone size: NA; V gene: TRBV19; CDR3 DNA: TGTGCCAGTAGTATTAGGGACAGGGACAATCAGCCCCAGCATTTT; CDR3 protein: CASSIRDRDNQPQHF
D gene: TRBD1; J gene: TRBJ1-4; clone size: NA; V gene: TRBV5-1; CDR3 DNA: TGCGCCAGCAGCTTGGAGGGGGCCTCAAGCGCAACTAATGAAAAACTGTTTTTT; CDR3 protein: CASSLEGASSATNEKLFF
D gene: NA; J gene: TRBJ2-1; clone size: NA; V gene: TRBV12-3/TRBV12-4; CDR3 DNA: TGTGCCAGCAGTTTAGTATCCGGGAATGAGCAGTTCTTC; CDR3 protein: CASSLVSGNEQFF
D gene: TRBD1; J gene: TRBJ1-4; clone size: NA; V gene: TRBV28; CDR3 DNA: TGTGCCAGCAGTCCAGCCGGGACAGAGAATGAAAAACTGTTTTTT; CDR3 protein: CASSPAGTENEKLFF
D gene: TRBD2; J gene: TRBJ2-5; clone size: NA; V gene: TRBV2; CDR3 DNA: TGTGCCAGCAACCCTAGCGGGAGCGGTGGGCAAGAGACCCAGTACTTC; CDR3 protein: CASNPSGSGGQETQYF
D gene: NA; J gene: TRBJ2-6; clone size: NA; V gene: TRBV4-1; CDR3 DNA: TGCGCCAGCAGCCAAGATCCGGCAGGGTTGGGATCTGGGGCCAACGTCCTGACTTTC; CDR3 protein: CASSQDPAGLGSGANVLTF
D gene: NA; J gene: TRBJ2-7; clone size: NA; V gene: TRBV29-1; CDR3 DNA: TGCAGCGTGGGAAGACTAGTTCCCTACGAGCAGTACTTC; CDR3 protein: CSVGRLVPYEQYF
D gene: NA; J gene: TRBJ1-2; clone size: NA; V gene: TRBV28; CDR3 DNA: TGTGCCAGCAGTTTTCAGGGAACTAACTATGGCTACACCTTC; CDR3 protein: CASSFQGTNYGYTF
D gene: NA; J gene: TRBJ1-2; clone size: NA; V gene: TRBV28; CDR3 DNA: TGTGCCAGCAGCCAAAGCCCGCCTAACTATGGCTACACCTTC; CDR3 protein: CASSQSPPNYGYTF
D gene: TRBD2; J gene: TRBJ2-3; clone size: NA; V gene: TRBV5-1; CDR3 DNA: TGCGCCAGCAGCTTGTATCGCGGGGGAAGCACAGATACGCAGTATTTT; CDR3 protein: CASSLYRGGSTDTQYF
D gene: TRBD1; J gene: TRBJ1-1; clone size: once; V gene: TRBV6-6; CDR3 DNA: TGTGCCAGCAGTATCGGACAGGGGAACACTGAAGCTTTCTTT; CDR3 protein: CASSIGQGNTEAFF
D gene: NA; J gene: TRBJ2-7; clone size: NA; V gene: TRBV7-9; CDR3 DNA: TGTGCCAGCAGCTTAGCGGGTGGCGGGTCTCCCTCCTACGAGCAGTACTTC; CDR3 protein: CASSLAGGGSPSYEQYF
D gene: NA; J gene: TRBJ2-2; clone size: NA; V gene: TRBV30; CDR3 DNA: TGTGCCTGGATTGGGGACACCCTCACCTCAAACACCGGGGAGCTGTTTTTT; CDR3 protein: CAWIGDTLTSNTGELFF
D gene: NA; J gene: TRBJ1-5; clone size: NA; V gene: TRBV12-3/TRBV12-4; CDR3 DNA: TGTGCCAGCAGTAGCAGGGAGGTCCAGCCCCAGCATTTT; CDR3 protein: CASSSREVQPQHF